This record concerns one T cell receptor beta chain sequence. Here immunoSEQ multiplex PCR was the method, and the copy in TCRdb shows in-frame clones only, minus some. The sample includes around 370,000 clones, approximately 85% of them seen just once. This specimen comes from a study of Ad26.COV2.S vaccination and SARS-CoV-2 variants. Across the whole study: Donor participated within the Ad26.COV2.S arm of the COV1001 trial.

Treatment described: some 20 received Ad26.COV2.S at low or high dose, single or two shots; roughly 5 received placebo; per-sample allocation not given. Collection of the samples took place on day 63 after the first injection of vaccine or placebo. Its platform was an Ad26 vector, and its expressed antigen was Wuhan-strain SARS-CoV-2 spike. The receptor was derived from a person between 18 and 59 years old who received the Ad26.COV2.S COVID-19 vaccine or a placebo. This specimen was peripheral blood, taken in a trial of Ad26.COV2.S vaccine versus placebo.

CDR3 coding DNA: TGCGCCAGCAGCTTTGCCAGGGCCGGCACTGAAGCTTTCTTT. Protein: CASSFARAGTEAFF. This rearrangement joins TRBV5-1 to TRBJ1-1; TRBD1 is a possible D gene (5 bases). Germline CDR1 is SGHRS and CDR2 is YFSETQ. This CDR3 is 14 amino acids long. V lost 2 bases, J lost 4 bases, and 12 bases lay in between.